A selection of T cell receptor beta chains follows, all from one sample in a study of blood T cell repertoires in COVID-19. Generated by immunoSEQ multiplex PCR, the TCRdb table keeps only in-frame clones and is missing some. The data contain approximately 220,000 clones, roughly 84% of them singletons. Source material: peripheral blood. The source is a woman in her sixties or seventies who had recovered from COVID-19. CDR3s include the opening cysteine and the closing phenylalanine or tryptophan. D genes are given only for firm matches.

j_call: TRBJ2-1; d_call: .; v_call: TRBV5-4; cdr3_aa: CASSWSVVNEQFF
j_call: TRBJ1-5; d_call: .; v_call: TRBV28; cdr3_aa: CASSQNQPQHF
j_call: TRBJ2-1; d_call: TRBD2; v_call: TRBV6-2/TRBV6-3; cdr3_aa: CASSYRGFSGVVYNEQFF
j_call: TRBJ2-2; d_call: .; v_call: TRBV5-1; cdr3_aa: CASSFRGQTGELFF
j_call: TRBJ1-1; d_call: .; v_call: TRBV20-1; cdr3_aa: CSASTQYTEAFF
j_call: TRBJ2-7; d_call: TRBD2; v_call: TRBV15; cdr3_aa: CATSRTSGGSYEQYF
j_call: TRBJ1-2; d_call: .; v_call: TRBV9; cdr3_aa: CASSPDGLYGYTF
j_call: TRBJ1-1; d_call: .; v_call: TRBV6-6; cdr3_aa: CASSTADEAFF
j_call: TRBJ1-6; d_call: .; v_call: TRBV3-1/TRBV3-2; cdr3_aa: CASSQGANSPLHF
j_call: TRBJ2-2; d_call: .; v_call: TRBV6-5; cdr3_aa: CASIAEGKISGELFF
j_call: TRBJ1-1; d_call: .; v_call: TRBV6-1; cdr3_aa: CASSALRGGMNTEAFF
j_call: TRBJ1-1; d_call: .; v_call: TRBV9; cdr3_aa: CASSAGAEAFF
j_call: TRBJ2-1; d_call: TRBD2; v_call: TRBV5-1; cdr3_aa: CASSNRTSGGATEQFF
j_call: TRBJ2-7; d_call: .; v_call: TRBV10-3; cdr3_aa: CAISEGQFYEQYF
j_call: TRBJ2-5; d_call: .; v_call: TRBV30; cdr3_aa: CAWSLRTWYQETQYF
j_call: TRBJ1-1; d_call: .; v_call: TRBV4-1; cdr3_aa: CASSRAGYRNTEAFF
j_call: TRBJ2-1; d_call: .; v_call: TRBV4-1; cdr3_aa: CASSTRGAYGREQFF
j_call: TRBJ1-2; d_call: TRBD1; v_call: TRBV27; cdr3_aa: CASSPGGQQGVRGYTF
j_call: TRBJ1-2; d_call: .; v_call: TRBV18; cdr3_aa: CASSPRDPGQRNYGYTF
j_call: TRBJ2-3; d_call: .; v_call: TRBV2; cdr3_aa: CASSELGWIAQYF
j_call: TRBJ1-6; d_call: .; v_call: TRBV5-1; cdr3_aa: CASSLGGSGSPLHF
j_call: TRBJ2-1; d_call: TRBD2; v_call: TRBV25-1; cdr3_aa: CASSDPGLTSSYNEQFF
j_call: TRBJ1-2; d_call: .; v_call: TRBV7-9; cdr3_aa: CASSSGGGNYGYTF
j_call: TRBJ2-1; d_call: TRBD2; v_call: TRBV5-1; cdr3_aa: CASSPPSGGAHEQFF
j_call: TRBJ2-2; d_call: TRBD2; v_call: TRBV12-5; cdr3_aa: CASGLGGAGELFF
j_call: TRBJ2-7; d_call: TRBD1; v_call: TRBV5-1; cdr3_aa: CASSPLGTAAYEQYF
j_call: TRBJ1-2; d_call: TRBD1; v_call: TRBV5-1; cdr3_aa: CASRTTGQQVDGYTF
j_call: TRBJ1-2; d_call: TRBD1; v_call: TRBV4-3; cdr3_aa: CASSQVLPPGTGGEGYTF
j_call: TRBJ1-2; d_call: TRBD1; v_call: TRBV5-5; cdr3_aa: CASSLAHRGGDGYTF
j_call: TRBJ1-1; d_call: .; v_call: TRBV6-5; cdr3_aa: CASTLGPSRGEAFF
j_call: TRBJ2-4; d_call: .; v_call: TRBV7-8; cdr3_aa: CASSPVRLFGASIQYF
j_call: TRBJ2-2; d_call: .; v_call: TRBV5-1; cdr3_aa: CASSISSGELFF
j_call: TRBJ2-2; d_call: TRBD2; v_call: TRBV7-2; cdr3_aa: CATTRTSGVYTGELFF
j_call: TRBJ2-6; d_call: .; v_call: TRBV6-5; cdr3_aa: CASSRSLEANVLTF
j_call: TRBJ2-5; d_call: TRBD2; v_call: TRBV5-1; cdr3_aa: CASSLRGGVLGETQYF
j_call: TRBJ2-1; d_call: TRBD2; v_call: TRBV29-1; cdr3_aa: CSVREGGEQFF
j_call: TRBJ1-2; d_call: .; v_call: TRBV5-6; cdr3_aa: CASSGTGNYGYTF
j_call: TRBJ2-3; d_call: .; v_call: TRBV6-5; cdr3_aa: CASSSSPTGSDTQYF
j_call: TRBJ1-2; d_call: .; v_call: TRBV9; cdr3_aa: CASSAVQGSGGYTF
j_call: TRBJ1-1; d_call: .; v_call: TRBV6-5; cdr3_aa: CASSYSKGRGDTEAFF
j_call: TRBJ2-5; d_call: TRBD2; v_call: TRBV29-1; cdr3_aa: CSVAGGGAETQYF
j_call: TRBJ1-1; d_call: TRBD1; v_call: TRBV4-1; cdr3_aa: CASSQEGGFTEAFF
j_call: TRBJ1-5; d_call: .; v_call: TRBV6-6; cdr3_aa: CASQEFNQPQHF
j_call: TRBJ2-1; d_call: .; v_call: TRBV15; cdr3_aa: CATSRVGVDEQFF
j_call: TRBJ2-7; d_call: TRBD2; v_call: TRBV10-1; cdr3_aa: CASSLAGTYEQYF
j_call: TRBJ2-3; d_call: TRBD2; v_call: TRBV9; cdr3_aa: CASSGQRGRADTQYF
j_call: TRBJ2-1; d_call: TRBD1; v_call: TRBV6-5; cdr3_aa: CASSYSHGTGEDEQFF
j_call: TRBJ1-2; d_call: .; v_call: TRBV30; cdr3_aa: CAWTRGGGFGYGYTF
j_call: TRBJ1-3; d_call: .; v_call: TRBV7-9; cdr3_aa: CASRARGRNTIYF
j_call: TRBJ2-3; d_call: TRBD1; v_call: TRBV19; cdr3_aa: CASSIGTGGSYTQYF
j_call: TRBJ2-5; d_call: TRBD1; v_call: TRBV19; cdr3_aa: CASSVDRVSRETQYF
j_call: TRBJ1-1; d_call: .; v_call: TRBV10-3; cdr3_aa: CAISESVTENTEAFF
j_call: TRBJ2-1; d_call: TRBD1; v_call: TRBV11-3; cdr3_aa: CASSTNRGGGNEQFF
j_call: TRBJ2-5; d_call: TRBD2; v_call: TRBV6-5; cdr3_aa: CASSQRGKQETQYF
j_call: TRBJ1-4; d_call: TRBD1; v_call: TRBV2; cdr3_aa: CASSRIGQGKNEKLFF
j_call: TRBJ1-4; d_call: TRBD1; v_call: TRBV2; cdr3_aa: CASSDGQGVFTEKLFF
j_call: TRBJ1-2; d_call: TRBD1; v_call: TRBV5-6; cdr3_aa: CASSNTGGLGYTF
j_call: TRBJ1-1; d_call: .; v_call: TRBV9; cdr3_aa: CASSPPTGWNTEAFF
j_call: TRBJ1-2; d_call: .; v_call: TRBV5-4; cdr3_aa: CASRKQGLSYGYTF